This T cell receptor beta chain was sequenced in a study of cytomegalovirus exposure and HLA in healthy donors. Nominally healthy donors provided the samples, though records likely missed some immune exposures. PCR employed 60 Vbeta and 13 Jbeta primers. In the authors' workflow: Unique TCR beta chains totaled roughly 81 million in a later count, with roughly 11 million of them shared. The data were produced by immunoSEQ multiplex PCR, yet TCRdb's version contains in-frame clones alone and is incomplete. V, J and clone size are taken as reported in that table, and D and trimming were inferred from the DNA itself. The table has about 120,000 clones, 70% to 80% seen once; the top ten hold 3% to 5%. CDR1 is MNHEY, CDR2 SMNVEV, per germline (reference sequence). J lost 6 bases, V lost 4 bases, and 7 bases had no gene match. The CDR3 runs to 14 residues. A remark on this clone: No antigen is known for it.

General study points: Reports indicated that the classifier achieved high specificity and sensitivity in diagnosing cytomegalovirus status. Rare sequences made up most TCRs, while some public TCRs were found in many donors.

The J gene is TRBJ1-1, the V gene TRBV27, with 8 positions matching TRBD1. This sequence originates from a man aged 40-49 years in good health and CMV-seropositive. The sample comprised PBMCs. As DNA, the CDR3 is TGTGCCAGCAGTTCTCAGGGGGCAACGGCTGAAGCTTTCTTT. The encoded protein is CASSSQGATAEAFF.